The rows below give T cell receptor beta chains drawn from one sample of a study of blood T cells in healthy people across ages. TCRdb reprocessed the 5' RACE reads via MiXCR and lists one record per CDR3 protein. The data contain 1.4 million or so distinct CDR3 sequences, under 55% of them singletons. The sequencing sample was made of blood. These receptors were collected from a woman under 30 in good health. CDR3s include the opening cysteine and the closing phenylalanine or tryptophan. The order of the fields is D gene, V gene, J gene, clone size, CDR3 protein, CDR3 DNA. D genes are given only for firm matches. Only some rows state a clone size, as once, few, many or a class for expanded clones.

.	TRBV20-1	TRBJ2-7	.	CSARVPKSVVHNEQYF	TGCAGTGCTAGAGTCCCCAAGAGCGTAGTCCACAATGAGCAGTACTTC
.	TRBV28	TRBJ2-7	few	CASSVDFSYEQYF	TGTGCCAGCAGTGTAGACTTCTCCTACGAGCAGTACTTC
.	TRBV28	TRBJ2-2	.	CASKTGTNTGELFF	TGTGCCAGCAAAACCGGGACAAACACCGGGGAGCTGTTTTTT
.	TRBV5-1	TRBJ2-1	.	CASRVQGFDEQFF	TGCGCCAGCAGAGTGCAGGGGTTCGATGAGCAGTTCTTC
.	TRBV7-2	TRBJ2-3	.	CASSLSYAWQQSTDTQYF	TGTGCCAGCAGCTTAAGCTATGCTTGGCAGCAAAGCACAGATACGCAGTATTTT
TRBD1	TRBV4-3	TRBJ1-2	few	CASSQNTGAWGYTF	TGCGCCAGCAGCCAGAATACAGGGGCGTGGGGCTACACCTTC
TRBD2	TRBV5-1	TRBJ2-3	few	CASSLWLAGGESTDTQYF	TGCGCCAGCAGCTTGTGGCTAGCGGGGGGCGAGAGCACAGATACGCAGTATTTT
.	TRBV29-1	TRBJ2-5	many	CSVRTEETQYF	TGCAGCGTTAGGACAGAAGAGACCCAGTACTTC
TRBD1	TRBV23-1	TRBJ1-2	.	CALWGDRTYPYTF	TGCGCCCTATGGGGGGACAGGACTTATCCCTACACCTTC
.	TRBV29-1	TRBJ2-7	few	CSVVNWDSYEQYF	TGCAGCGTTGTGAATTGGGACTCCTACGAGCAGTACTTC
.	TRBV28	TRBJ1-2	few	CASRIQENYGYTF	TGTGCCAGCAGAATCCAAGAGAACTATGGCTACACCTTC
.	TRBV20-1	TRBJ2-7	.	CSARVEGVGNEQYF	TGCAGTGCTAGAGTGGAGGGAGTGGGAAACGAGCAGTACTTC
.	TRBV30	TRBJ1-2	.	CAWSSPSGTYGYTF	TGTGCCTGGAGTTCACCCTCTGGTACCTATGGCTACACCTTC
.	TRBV2	TRBJ2-7	few	CASSGRNEQYF	TGTGCCAGCAGTGGTAGAAACGAGCAGTACTTC
TRBD1	TRBV6-5	TRBJ1-3	few	CASSYGEGANTIYF	TGTGCCAGCAGTTATGGGGAGGGGGCAAACACCATATATTTT
.	TRBV4-1	TRBJ2-7	.	CASSQVGDSSYEQYF	TGCGCCAGCAGCCAAGTGGGAGACAGCTCCTACGAGCAGTACTTC